The text below deals with one TCR beta chain. Its target is not known. Germline V lookup: CDR1 SGHRS, CDR2 YFSETQ. This CDR3 is built from 15 residues. Using eight separate reactions per sample, the authors generated cDNA. TCRdb reworked the 5' RACE reads into one entry per CDR3 protein, no DNA. This sample's table reports fewer than 450,000 distinct CDR3 sequences. This entry is derived from a study of monozygotic twins with inflammatory bowel disease. Study findings and constraints: There was no support for any single strong signal or clonotype associated with IBD. Different T cell subtypes could not be distinguished.

The chain is built from TRBV5-1 and TRBJ1-1; TCRdb selects TRBD1, and the lack of DNA leaves this call unchecked. This receptor was identified in a human donor with ulcerative colitis or Crohn's disease, or a healthy co-twin of an affected twin (not recorded which). Sequenced: blood. CDR3 in amino acids: CASSPPSGVNTEAFF.